The 27 T cell receptor beta chains below were found in one sample sequenced in a study of CD4+ T cells in melanoma. The protocol was immunoSEQ multiplex PCR, while the TCRdb copy is restricted to in-frame clones and leaves out a portion. Among about 50,000 clones listed, 89% were seen once. Specimen: peripheral blood. The receptors were gathered from a human donor with melanoma.

This chain connects TRBV9 to TRBJ2-2; 8 positions match TRBD1. Germline values: CDR1 SGDLS, CDR2 YYNGEE. The CDR3 length is 15 residues. Losses at the gene ends were 5 bases for V and 4 bases for J; bases not matched to a gene: 7. The CDR3 sequence is CASRGGTGSTGELFF. The CDR3 bases are TGTGCCAGCAGAGGGGGGACAGGCAGCACCGGGGAGCTGTTTTTT.

The CDR3 region is CASSFVGQGHNEQFF. CDR3 DNA sequence: TGTGCCAGCAGCTTTGTCGGACAGGGTCACAATGAGCAGTTCTTC. V and J are TRBV7-2 and TRBJ2-1, with 8 bases matching TRBD1. The CDR3 runs to 15 residues. Losses at the gene ends were 3 bases for V and 5 bases for J; bases not matched to a gene: 6. Germline V gene data show CDR1 as SGHTA and CDR2 as FQGNSA.

V usage is TRBV5-6 and J usage is TRBJ1-1; D possibly corresponds to TRBD1 (6 bases). Germline V lookup: CDR1 SGHDT, CDR2 YYEEEE. CDR3 length: 12 residues. V gave up 2 bases and J gave up 7 bases, with 9 bases separating them. The DNA of the CDR3 is TGTGCCAGCAGCTTAGGGGGATATGAAGCTTTCTTT. It translates to CASSLGGYEAFF. Full variable domain (rest looked up from reference TRBV5-6 and TRBJ1-1): DAGVTQSPTHLIKTRGQQVTLRCSPKSGHDTVSWYQQALGQGPQFIFQYYEEEERQRGNFPDRFSGHQFPNYSSELNVNALLLGDSALYLCASSLGGYEAFFGQGTRLTVV.

The chain links TRBV5-1 to TRBJ2-1, with D perhaps TRBD2 (5 bases). The V gene lost 2 bases and the J gene lost 4 bases, with 7 bases spanning the gap. Germline V CDR1 and CDR2: SGHRS, YFSETQ. CDR3 size: 13 residues. CDR3 sequence reads: CASSLGGYNEQFF. In DNA, the CDR3 is TGCGCCAGCAGCTTAGGAGGATACAATGAGCAGTTCTTC.

The CDR3 DNA reads as TGTGCCAGCAGCAGGGGGAGACAAGAGACCCAGTACTTC. This gives the protein CASSRGRQETQYF. The genes are TRBV7-9 and TRBJ2-5, with D perhaps TRBD1 (6 bases). V lost 5 bases and J 2 bases, leaving 9 bases between the germline ends. CDR1 is SEHNR, CDR2 FQNEAQ, per germline (reference sequence). The CDR3 contains 13 residues.

V gene TRBV7-9 combines with J gene TRBJ1-5, with D possibly TRBD1 on 5 matching bases. The germline V gene has CDR1 SEHNR and CDR2 FQNEAQ (reference sequence). V lost 1 base and J 5 bases, leaving 12 bases between the germline ends. This CDR3 is 15 amino acids long. The CDR3, as DNA: TGTGCCAGCAGCTTAGGATCCGGGGGAGATCAGCCCCAGCATTTT. Encoded protein: CASSLGSGGDQPQHF.

This clone has a handful of counts. The chain joins TRBV6-1 to TRBJ2-5, with D unresolved. The germline CDR1 and CDR2 sequences are MNHNS and SASEGT. CDR3 size: 11 residues. Trimming pared 3 bases from V and 5 bases from J, leaving 4 bases between. DNA of the CDR3: TGTGCCAGCAGTGACAGGGAGACCCAGTACTTC. Its protein is CASSDRETQYF.

V and J are TRBV5-1 and TRBJ2-2; possibly TRBD1 for D (5 bases). The CDR3 spans 15 residues. Deletions cut 6 bases from V and 2 bases from J, with 14 bases between. Germline V CDR1 and CDR2: SGHRS, YFSETQ. The CDR3 region has the DNA TGCGCCAGCACCCCAGGACAACCAAACACCGGGGAGCTGTTTTTT. The encoded protein is CASTPGQPNTGELFF.

The genes are TRBV30 and TRBJ2-3, with D perhaps matching TRBD2 (5 bases). Germline V lookup: CDR1 GTSNPN, CDR2 SVGIG (reference sequence). The CDR3 length is 13 residues. The V and J ends lost 4 bases and 5 bases respectively, with 13 bases between them. CDR3: CAWNEGGRDTQYF. In nucleotides, the CDR3 is TGTGCCTGGAACGAAGGAGGTAGAGATACGCAGTATTTT.

This clone was seen just once. The chain combines TRBV29-1 with TRBJ2-7; tentatively, D is TRBD2 (5 bases). The CDR3 is 14 amino acids. CDR1 and CDR2 from the germline V gene are SQVTM and ANQGSEA. Trimming cost V 0 bases and J 2 bases, with 11 bases left between them. The CDR3 nucleotides read TGCAGCGTTGAAGATCGGGGAGACCCCTACGAGCAGTACTTC. Translated: CSVEDRGDPYEQYF.

The rearrangement joins TRBV2 to TRBJ1-1; no clear D. Germline values: CDR1 SNHLY, CDR2 FYNNEI. The V gene lost 9 bases and the J gene lost 0 bases, with 11 bases spanning the gap. The CDR3 loop spans 13 amino acids. In DNA form, the CDR3 reads TGTGCCAGTAAGGGAACCCTGAACACTGAAGCTTTCTTT. Translating it yields CASKGTLNTEAFF.

CDR3 sequence reads: CAWSVGGGETQYF. Here the CDR3 DNA reads TGTGCCTGGAGTGTAGGGGGGGGTGAGACCCAGTACTTC. The V and J genes are TRBV30 and TRBJ2-5; the D gene is possibly TRBD2 (7 bases). Per germline, CDR1 GTSNPN and CDR2 SVGIG (reference sequence). This CDR3 has 13 amino acids. The V gene lost 0 bases and the J gene lost 5 bases, with 10 bases spanning the gap.

With respect to this clone: Compared with germline, one end of the junction differs, possibly owing to a read error. This chain joins TRBV5-1 and TRBJ1-2; TRBD1 aligns across 7 bases. Germline CDR1 is SGHRS and CDR2 is YFSETQ. The CDR3 has 14 amino acids. CDR3 in DNA: TGCTCCAGCAGCACCCGACAGGGTGACTATGGCTACACCTTC. This encodes CSSSTRQGDYGYTF.

The chain couples TRBV19 to TRBJ1-5; D is perhaps TRBD1 (6 bases). From germline, CDR1 is LNHDA and CDR2 SQIVND (reference sequence). Trimming shortened V by 3 bases and J by 7 bases, and 19 bases separated the two germline ends. The CDR3 is made up of 16 amino acids. The CDR3 loop reads CASSIRPQGSWQPQHF. In DNA, the CDR3 is TGTGCCAGTAGTATTCGACCACAGGGATCCTGGCAGCCCCAGCATTTT.

This clone appeared a single time. CDR3 in DNA: TGTGCCAGCAGTCTAGGACAGGCTGCCTACGAGCAGTACTTC. It yields the protein CASSLGQAAYEQYF. The gene calls are TRBV6-6 and TRBJ2-7; 7 nucleotides align to TRBD1. Germline loops: CDR1 MNHNY, CDR2 SVGAGI (reference sequence). After removal of 5 bases from V and 2 bases from J, the junction contained 6 bases not matched to a gene. This CDR3 is built from 14 residues.

This clone has a handful of counts. V is TRBV5-5 and J is TRBJ2-7, with D uncertain. Germline values: CDR1 SGHKS, CDR2 YYEKEE (reference sequence). The CDR3 is 12 residues long. V was trimmed by 0 bases and J by 7 bases, leaving 8 bases between them. This chain's CDR3 is CASSLEGWEQYF. The DNA for the CDR3 is TGTGCCAGCAGCTTGGAGGGTTGGGAGCAGTACTTC.

This chain links TRBV5-1 with TRBJ1-1, with a weak D call TRBD1 (6 bases). V was trimmed by 5 bases and J by 0 bases, leaving 11 bases between them. CDR1 is SGHRS, CDR2 YFSETQ, per germline. This CDR3 is 14 amino acids long. CDR3 protein: CASRGGDLNTEAFF. Here the CDR3 DNA reads TGCGCCAGCAGAGGGGGGGACTTGAACACTGAAGCTTTCTTT. Supplemented by reference TRBV5-1 and TRBJ1-1, the full variable domain reads KAGVTQTPRYLIKTRGQQVTLSCSPISGHRSVSWYQQTPGQGLQFLFEYFSETQRNKGNFPGRFSGRQFSNSRSEMNVSTLELGDSALYLCASRGGDLNTEAFFGQGTRLTVV.

The CDR3 region has the DNA TGCGCCAGCAGCTTTGTAGGGCAGGGGGATCTCGCCGGGGAGCTGTTTTTT. This encodes CASSFVGQGDLAGELFF. This chain links TRBV5-1 with TRBJ2-2, with 7 bases matching TRBD1. Germline trimming cut 2 bases from V and 6 bases from J; bases unmatched to any gene: 13. The CDR3 spans 17 residues. Germline V lookup: CDR1 SGHRS, CDR2 YFSETQ.

The J gene is TRBJ1-2, the V gene TRBV7-8; 8 nucleotides match TRBD1. Unmatched junction bases numbered 5, after V lost 5 bases and J lost 6 bases. CDR1 and CDR2 (germline): SGHVS, FQNEAQ. The CDR3 runs 13 residues. The CDR3 protein is CASSPQGADGYTF. The DNA of the CDR3 is TGTGCCAGCAGCCCGCAGGGGGCGGATGGCTACACCTTC.

The rearrangement joins TRBV11-2 to TRBJ2-1, with 12 bases identical to TRBD2. V trimming: 2 bases; J trimming: 6 bases; junction bases outside the gene matches: 5. This CDR3 comprises 16 residues. CDR1 and CDR2 (germline): SGHAT, FQNNGV. The CDR3 region is CASSLSSGGAPNEQFF. CDR3 nucleotide sequence: TGTGCCAGCAGCTTATCTAGCGGGGGGGCCCCCAATGAGCAGTTCTTC.

This chain uses TRBV7-2 with TRBJ2-5; D tentatively reads TRBD1 or TRBD2 (5 bases each). With 1 base removed from V and 4 bases from J, the gap between germline ends came to 13 bases. Per germline, CDR1 SGHTA and CDR2 FQGNSA. CDR3 size: 15 residues. The CDR3 spells CASSLGGILGETQYF. DNA of the CDR3: TGTGCCAGCAGCTTAGGGGGGATCTTGGGAGAGACCCAGTACTTC.

The chain joins TRBV19 to TRBJ2-7; 7 bases match TRBD2. Germline loops: CDR1 LNHDA, CDR2 SQIVND (reference sequence). The CDR3 consists of 14 residues. After removal of 8 bases from V and 0 bases from J, the junction contained 7 bases not matched to a gene. The CDR3 loop reads CASGAGNPSYEQYF. DNA of the CDR3: TGTGCCAGTGGAGCGGGGAATCCCTCCTACGAGCAGTACTTC. The whole variable domain, remainder taken from reference TRBV19 and TRBJ2-7, is DGGITQSPKYLFRKEGQNVTLSCEQNLNHDAMYWYRQDPGQGLRLIYYSQIVNDFQKGDIAEGYSVSREKKESFPLTVTSAQKNPTAFYLCASGAGNPSYEQYFGPGTRLTVT.

The chain combines TRBV9 with TRBJ1-3; D call uncertain. CDR1 is SGDLS, CDR2 YYNGEE, per germline. Trimming left V 2 bases short and J 2 bases short, with 8 bases between. The CDR3 is 14 residues long. CDR3 nucleotide sequence: TGTGCCAGCAGCGTCACCGGGACTGGAAACACCATATATTTT. The encoded protein is CASSVTGTGNTIYF.

The chain links TRBV7-9 to TRBJ1-5, with D possibly matching TRBD1 (6 bases). V was shortened by 5 bases and J by 0 bases, with 23 bases between the two germline ends. This CDR3 spans 19 amino acids. Germline CDR1 is SEHNR and CDR2 is FQNEAQ (reference sequence). The CDR3 bases are TGTGCCAGCAGCGTCTGGTGTATTCGGGGGGCGCGTAGCAATCAGCCCCAGCATTTT. Protein product: CASSVWCIRGARSNQPQHF. The whole variable domain, filled in from reference TRBV7-9 and TRBJ1-5, reads DTGVSQNPRHKITKRGQNVTFRCDPISEHNRLYWYRQTLGQGPEFLTYFQNEAQLEKSRLLSDRFSAERPKGSFSTLEIQRTEQGDSAMYLCASSVWCIRGARSNQPQHFGDGTRLSIL.

The chain uses TRBV4-1 and TRBJ1-5; tentatively, D is TRBD1 (5 bases). V was cut by 0 bases and J by 6 bases, with 15 bases left in between. CDR1 is MGHRA and CDR2 is YSYEKL in the germline V gene. The CDR3 totals 16 residues. CDR3 DNA sequence: TGCGCCAGCAGCCAAGATCAGGGTTTTGGGTCTCAGCCCCAGCATTTT. It encodes CASSQDQGFGSQPQHF.

The chain is built from TRBV6-6 and TRBJ2-7, with TRBD1 matching over 10 bases. CDR3 length equals 14 residues. Losses at the gene ends were 6 bases for V and 12 bases for J; bases not matched to a gene: 14. The V gene's germline CDR1 is MNHNY and CDR2 SVGAGI (reference sequence). CDR3 protein: CASSLPGQGLPLYF. The CDR3 bases are TGTGCCAGCAGCCTACCGGGACAGGGGCTTCCACTGTACTTC.

CDR3 region: CASTTWGAGTDTQYF. The CDR3 bases are TGTGCCAGTACAACTTGGGGCGCCGGCACAGATACGCAGTATTTT. The chain employs TRBV19 and TRBJ2-3, with a possible D match to TRBD1 (5 bases). The V gene lost 7 bases and the J gene lost 1 base, with 15 bases spanning the gap. The CDR3 loop spans 15 amino acids. Germline CDR1 and CDR2: LNHDA and SQIVND (reference sequence).